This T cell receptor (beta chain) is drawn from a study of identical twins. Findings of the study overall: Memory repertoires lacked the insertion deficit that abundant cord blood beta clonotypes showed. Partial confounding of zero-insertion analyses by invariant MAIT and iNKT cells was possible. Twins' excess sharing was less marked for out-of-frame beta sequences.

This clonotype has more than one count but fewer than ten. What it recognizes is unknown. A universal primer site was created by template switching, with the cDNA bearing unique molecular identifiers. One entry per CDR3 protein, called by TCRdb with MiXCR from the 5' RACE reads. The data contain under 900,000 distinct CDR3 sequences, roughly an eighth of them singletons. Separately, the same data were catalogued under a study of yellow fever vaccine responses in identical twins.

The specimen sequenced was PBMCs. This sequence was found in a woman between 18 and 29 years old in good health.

This CDR3 reads CASSPASRVGEQYF. The DNA for the CDR3 is TGTGCCAGCAGTCCGGCCTCCAGGGTTGGTGAGCAGTACTTC. The chain employs TRBV27 and TRBJ2-7; D may be TRBD1 (5 bases). The CDR3 totals 14 residues. Trimming left V 5 bases short and J 7 bases short, with 18 bases between. CDR1 is MNHEY and CDR2 is SMNVEV in the germline V gene (reference sequence).